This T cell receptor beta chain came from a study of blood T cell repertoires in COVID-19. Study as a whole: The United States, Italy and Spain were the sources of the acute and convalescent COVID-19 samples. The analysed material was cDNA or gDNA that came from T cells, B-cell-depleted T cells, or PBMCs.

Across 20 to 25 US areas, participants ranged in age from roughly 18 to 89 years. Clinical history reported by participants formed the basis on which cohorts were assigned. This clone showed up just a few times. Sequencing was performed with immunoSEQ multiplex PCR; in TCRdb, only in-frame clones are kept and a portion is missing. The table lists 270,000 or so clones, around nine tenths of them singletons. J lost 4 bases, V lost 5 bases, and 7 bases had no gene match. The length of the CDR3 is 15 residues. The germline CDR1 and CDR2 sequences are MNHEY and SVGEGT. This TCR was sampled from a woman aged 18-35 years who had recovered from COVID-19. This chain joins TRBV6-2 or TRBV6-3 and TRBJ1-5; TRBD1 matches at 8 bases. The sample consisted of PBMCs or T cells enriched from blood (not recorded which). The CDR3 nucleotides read TGTGCCAGCAGTAAACGGACAGGGCTAAATCAGCCCCAGCATTTT. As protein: CASSKRTGLNQPQHF.